This T cell receptor (beta chain) was identified during a study of CD4 T cells in relation to SARS-CoV-2 and coronaviruses. Produced via immunoSEQ multiplex PCR; TCRdb's table is partial and in-frame only. The profile shows under 25,000 clones, 77% of them singletons. In the case of this clone: Its matching antigen is unknown.

The CDR3 spans 16 residues. Unmatched junction bases numbered 9, after V lost 3 bases and J lost 1 base. Germline CDR1 reads SGHDN; CDR2 reads FVKESK. The unexposed donors gave CD4+ T cells in about 2011-2018, prior to COVID-19. Isolation of CD4+ T cells took place after about 9 days in culture. The TCR originated in a human donor in good health. The chain recombines TRBV14 with TRBJ2-7, with 7 bases identical to TRBD2. The material sequenced was CD4+ T cells from PBMCs, cultured in vitro. CDR3 coding DNA: TGTGCCAGCAGCCAGGAAGGACTAGTCGTATCCTACGAGCAGTACTTC. Translation: CASSQEGLVVSYEQYF.